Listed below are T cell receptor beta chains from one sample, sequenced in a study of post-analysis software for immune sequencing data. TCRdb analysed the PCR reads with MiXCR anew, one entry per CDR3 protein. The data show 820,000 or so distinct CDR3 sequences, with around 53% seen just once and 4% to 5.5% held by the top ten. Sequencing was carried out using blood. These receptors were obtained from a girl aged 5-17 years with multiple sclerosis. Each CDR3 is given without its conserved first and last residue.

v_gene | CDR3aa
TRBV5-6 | ASSLGAGSEQF
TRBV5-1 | ASSFGGQGSQETQY
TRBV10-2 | ASSVGGRRSSYNEQF
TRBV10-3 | AIAGQMNTEAF
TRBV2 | ASSVQDRARDTQY
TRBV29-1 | SVETGRGGNEQF
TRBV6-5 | ASGSVGGGEQF
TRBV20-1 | SALRRETQY
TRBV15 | ATSRAAGMGGTEAF
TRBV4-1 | ASSQPPSLAGGPHNEQF
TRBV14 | ASSPLGSSGGETQY
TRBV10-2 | ASMGTDSNQPQH
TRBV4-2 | ASSQVVSYGYT
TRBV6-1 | ASSEYGYT
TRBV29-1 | SVEPRQVMNTEAF
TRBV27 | ASSLMARGTEAF
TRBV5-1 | AGSSTGTGGYT
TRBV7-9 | ASSLSSVVGETQY
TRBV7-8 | ASRRAASPGEQF
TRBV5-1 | ASSLRLASGHKTQY
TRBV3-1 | ASSLGLAGVEETQY
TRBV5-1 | ASSGGAIRHDTQY
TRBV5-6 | ASSFWGQSLSSYNSPLH
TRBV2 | ASLRDREVGEQY
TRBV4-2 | ASSQAPGTSGGAYNEQF
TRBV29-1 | SVDEGQGGHEQY
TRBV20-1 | SAESLSSYEQY
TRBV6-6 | ASSFLGQGWYEQY
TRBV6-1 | ASSEGTPLSTDTQY
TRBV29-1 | SVEVQGRQEAF
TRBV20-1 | SASLATARYEQY
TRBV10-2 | ASSRGQSSYNSPLH
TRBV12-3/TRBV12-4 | ASSPVGRLSSYEQY
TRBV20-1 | SATGDPNQPQH
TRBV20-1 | SAKPRFRGLNEKLF
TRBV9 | ASSVVGGSADTQY
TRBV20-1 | SASGVTNQETQY
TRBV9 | ASSEGLSSYNEQF
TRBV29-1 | SVEEVRSQGLGTQY
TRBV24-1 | ATRDSTYNEQF
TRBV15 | ATSRDRAGKETQY
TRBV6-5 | ASSYSVLASETQY
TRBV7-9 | ASSLTTPGELF
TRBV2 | ASSEERGPQETQY
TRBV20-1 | SASRSSGQGMDTQY
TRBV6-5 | ASSYGRQGYEQY
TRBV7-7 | ASSLMGLAGGSEQF
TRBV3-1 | ASSTGGTQYNEQF
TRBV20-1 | SAREFGETYYGYT
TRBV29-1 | SVARGLQEAQY
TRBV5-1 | ASSPGGNQGPYEQY
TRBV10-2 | ASKGGLRTDTQY
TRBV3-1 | ASSHRLAGGIQETQY
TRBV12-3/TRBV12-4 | ASSLNSGANVLT
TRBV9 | ASHPGQGTPYEQY
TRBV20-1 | SAGTSGGRTDTQY
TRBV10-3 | AISDLAGGDTQY
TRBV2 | ASTGDSYEQY
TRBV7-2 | ASSLVLSRPYNEQF
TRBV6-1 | ASSYPGQGGSPLH